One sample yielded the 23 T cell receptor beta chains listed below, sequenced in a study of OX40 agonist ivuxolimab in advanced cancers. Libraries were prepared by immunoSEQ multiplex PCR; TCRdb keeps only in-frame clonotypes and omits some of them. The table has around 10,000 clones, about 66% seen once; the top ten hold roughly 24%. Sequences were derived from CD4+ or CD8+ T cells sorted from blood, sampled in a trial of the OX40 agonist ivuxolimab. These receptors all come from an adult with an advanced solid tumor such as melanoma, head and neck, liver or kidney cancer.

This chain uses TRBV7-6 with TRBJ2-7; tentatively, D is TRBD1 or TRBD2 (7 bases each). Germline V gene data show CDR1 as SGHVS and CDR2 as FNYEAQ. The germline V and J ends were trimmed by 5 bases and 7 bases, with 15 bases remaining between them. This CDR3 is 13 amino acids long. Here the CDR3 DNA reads TGTGCCAGCAGCCCAGGGGGGGCAGAGGAGCAGTACTTC. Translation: CASSPGGAEEQYF.

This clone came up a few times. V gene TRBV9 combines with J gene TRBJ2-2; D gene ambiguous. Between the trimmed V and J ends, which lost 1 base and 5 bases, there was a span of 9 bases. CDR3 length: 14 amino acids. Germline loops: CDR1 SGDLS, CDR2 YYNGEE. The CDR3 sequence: CASSVFGETGELFF. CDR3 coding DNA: TGTGCCAGCAGCGTATTTGGCGAAACCGGGGAGCTGTTTTTT.

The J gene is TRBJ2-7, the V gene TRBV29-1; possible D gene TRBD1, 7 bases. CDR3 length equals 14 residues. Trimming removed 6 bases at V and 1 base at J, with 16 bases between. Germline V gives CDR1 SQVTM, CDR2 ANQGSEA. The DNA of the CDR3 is TGCAGCGTCCGGGGGACAGACGATTCCTACGAGCAGTACTTC. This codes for CSVRGTDDSYEQYF.

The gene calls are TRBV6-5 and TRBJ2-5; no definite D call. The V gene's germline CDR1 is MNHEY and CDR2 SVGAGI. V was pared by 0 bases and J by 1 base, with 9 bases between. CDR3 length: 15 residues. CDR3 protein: CASSYSGMPQETQYF. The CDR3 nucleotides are TGTGCCAGCAGTTACTCGGGCATGCCCCAAGAGACCCAGTACTTC.

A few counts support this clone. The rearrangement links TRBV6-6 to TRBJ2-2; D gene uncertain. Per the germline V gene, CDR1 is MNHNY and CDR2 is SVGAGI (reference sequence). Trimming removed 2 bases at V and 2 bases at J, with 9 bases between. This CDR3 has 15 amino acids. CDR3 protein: CASSYIDFNTGELFF. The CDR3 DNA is TGTGCCAGCAGTTACATCGACTTCAACACCGGGGAGCTGTTTTTT.

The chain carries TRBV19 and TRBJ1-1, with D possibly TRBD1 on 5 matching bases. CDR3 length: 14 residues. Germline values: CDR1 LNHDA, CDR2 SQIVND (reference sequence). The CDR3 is CAYYGGSQNTEAFF. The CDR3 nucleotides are TGTGCATACTACGGGGGGAGTCAGAACACTGAAGCTTTCTTT. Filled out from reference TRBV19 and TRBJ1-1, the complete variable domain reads DGGITQSPKYLFRKEGQNVTLSCEQNLNHDAMYWYRQDPGQGLRLIYYSQIVNDFQKGDIAEGYSVSREKKESFPLTVTSAQKNPTAFYLCAYYGGSQNTEAFFGQGTRLTVV.

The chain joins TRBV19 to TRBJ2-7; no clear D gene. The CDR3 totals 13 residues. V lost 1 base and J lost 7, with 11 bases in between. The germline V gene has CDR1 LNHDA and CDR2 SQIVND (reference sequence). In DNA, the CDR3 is TGTGCCAGTAGTATAGGAAGAGTTGGAGAGCAGTACTTC. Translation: CASSIGRVGEQYF. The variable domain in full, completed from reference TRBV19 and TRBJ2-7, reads DGGITQSPKYLFRKEGQNVTLSCEQNLNHDAMYWYRQDPGQGLRLIYYSQIVNDFQKGDIAEGYSVSREKKESFPLTVTSAQKNPTAFYLCASSIGRVGEQYFGPGTRLTVT.

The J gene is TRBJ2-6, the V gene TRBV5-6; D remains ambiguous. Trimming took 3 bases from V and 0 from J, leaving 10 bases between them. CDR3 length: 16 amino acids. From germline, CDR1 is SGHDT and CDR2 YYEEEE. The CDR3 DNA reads TGTGCCAGCAGCTCCGGGTCCTTCTCTGGGGCCAACGTCCTGACTTTC. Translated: CASSSGSFSGANVLTF.

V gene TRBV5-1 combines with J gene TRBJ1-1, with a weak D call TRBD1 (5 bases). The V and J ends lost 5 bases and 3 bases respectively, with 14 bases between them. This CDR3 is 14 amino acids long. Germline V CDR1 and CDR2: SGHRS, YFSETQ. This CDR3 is CASRRGGPYTEAFF. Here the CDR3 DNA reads TGCGCCAGCAGGCGGGGCGGACCATACACTGAAGCTTTCTTT.

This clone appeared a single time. The CDR3 sequence: CASSSGTGDTF. DNA of the CDR3: TGTGCCAGTAGTTCCGGGACAGGGGACACCTTC. The chain links TRBV19 to TRBJ1-2; 10 nucleotides agree with TRBD1. With V trimmed by 5 bases and J by 12 bases, 3 bases remained unmatched. Per the germline V gene, CDR1 is LNHDA and CDR2 is SQIVND (reference sequence). The CDR3 is 11 residues long.

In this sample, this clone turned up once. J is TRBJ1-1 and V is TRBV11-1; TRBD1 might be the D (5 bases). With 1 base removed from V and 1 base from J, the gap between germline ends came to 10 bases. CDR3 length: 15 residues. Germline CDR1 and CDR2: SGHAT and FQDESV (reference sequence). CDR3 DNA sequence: TGTGCCAGCAGCTTAGAGGGACGTTGGAACACTGAAGCTTTCTTT. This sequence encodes CASSLEGRWNTEAFF.

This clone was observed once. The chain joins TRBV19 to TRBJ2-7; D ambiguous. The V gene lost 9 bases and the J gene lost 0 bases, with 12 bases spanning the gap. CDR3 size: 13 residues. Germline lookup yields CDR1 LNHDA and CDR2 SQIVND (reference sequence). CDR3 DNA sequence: TGTGCCAGCGCTTCAGATAGCTCCTACGAGCAGTACTTC. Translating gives CASASDSSYEQYF.

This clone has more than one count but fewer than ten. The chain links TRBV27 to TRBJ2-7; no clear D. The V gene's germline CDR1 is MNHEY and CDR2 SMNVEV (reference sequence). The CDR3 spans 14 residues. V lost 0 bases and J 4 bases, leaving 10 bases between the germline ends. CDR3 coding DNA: TGTGCCAGCAGTTTATCGCTCAGTTCTTACGAGCAGTACTTC. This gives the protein CASSLSLSSYEQYF.

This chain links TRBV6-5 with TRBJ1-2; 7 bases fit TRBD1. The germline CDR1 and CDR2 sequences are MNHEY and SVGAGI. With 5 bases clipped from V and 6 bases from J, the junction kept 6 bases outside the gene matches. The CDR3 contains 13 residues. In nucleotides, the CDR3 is TGTGCCAGCAGTCCCCAGGGGGGGAATGGCTACACCTTC. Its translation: CASSPQGGNGYTF.

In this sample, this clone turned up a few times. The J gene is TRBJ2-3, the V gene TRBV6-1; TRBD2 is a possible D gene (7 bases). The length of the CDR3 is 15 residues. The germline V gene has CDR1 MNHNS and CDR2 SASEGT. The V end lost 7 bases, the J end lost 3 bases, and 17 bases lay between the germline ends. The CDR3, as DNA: TGTGCCAGCACCTTCTCGGGGGGCGCGACAGATACGCAGTATTTT. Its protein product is CASTFSGGATDTQYF.

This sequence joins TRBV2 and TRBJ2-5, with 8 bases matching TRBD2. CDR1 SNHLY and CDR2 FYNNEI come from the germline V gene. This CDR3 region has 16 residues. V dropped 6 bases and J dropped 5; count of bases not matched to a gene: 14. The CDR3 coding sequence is TGTGCCAGCAGGGGAGTAGCGGGGTCTCCCGGGGAGACCCAGTACTTC. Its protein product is CASRGVAGSPGETQYF.

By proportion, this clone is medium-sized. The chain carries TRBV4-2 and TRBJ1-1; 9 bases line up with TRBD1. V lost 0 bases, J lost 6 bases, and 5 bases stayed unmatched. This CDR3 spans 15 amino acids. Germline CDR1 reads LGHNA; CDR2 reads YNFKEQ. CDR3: CASSQESGTGSEAFF. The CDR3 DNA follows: TGTGCCAGCAGCCAAGAGTCAGGGACAGGGTCTGAAGCTTTCTTT.

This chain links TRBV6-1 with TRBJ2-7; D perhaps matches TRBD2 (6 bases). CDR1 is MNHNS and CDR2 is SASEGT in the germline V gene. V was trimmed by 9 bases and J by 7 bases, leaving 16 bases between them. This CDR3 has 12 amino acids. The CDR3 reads CASQSRGKEQYF. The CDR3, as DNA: TGTGCCAGTCAGTCCCGGGGGAAGGAGCAGTACTTC.

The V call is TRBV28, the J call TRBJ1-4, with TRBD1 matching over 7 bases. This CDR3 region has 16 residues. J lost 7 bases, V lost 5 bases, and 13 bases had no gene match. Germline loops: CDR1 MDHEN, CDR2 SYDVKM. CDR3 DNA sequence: TGTGCCAGCAGTCTCGACAGGGTGGGGGGTGGTGAAAAACTGTTTTTT. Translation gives CASSLDRVGGGEKLFF.

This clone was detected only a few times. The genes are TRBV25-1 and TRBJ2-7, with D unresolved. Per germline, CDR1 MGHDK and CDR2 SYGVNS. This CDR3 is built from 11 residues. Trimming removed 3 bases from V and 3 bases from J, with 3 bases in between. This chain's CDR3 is CASSDSYEQYF. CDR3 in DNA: TGTGCCAGCAGTGACAGCTACGAGCAGTACTTC.

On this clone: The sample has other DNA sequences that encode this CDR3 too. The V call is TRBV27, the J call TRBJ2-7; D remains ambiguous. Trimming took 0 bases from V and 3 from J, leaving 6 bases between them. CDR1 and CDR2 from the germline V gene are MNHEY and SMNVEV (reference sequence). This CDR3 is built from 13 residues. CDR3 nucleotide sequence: TGTGCCAGCAGTTTATCGCAAGGCTACGAGCAGTACTTC. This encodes CASSLSQGYEQYF.

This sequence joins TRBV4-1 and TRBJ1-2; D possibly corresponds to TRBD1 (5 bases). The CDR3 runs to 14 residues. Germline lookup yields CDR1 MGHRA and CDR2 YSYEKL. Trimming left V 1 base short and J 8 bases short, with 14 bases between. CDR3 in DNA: TGCGCCAGCAGCCAAGGGTTGGGGACGGGCGGCTACACCTTC. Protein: CASSQGLGTGGYTF.

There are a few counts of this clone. The CDR3 spells CASSLEGQGADTQYF. The CDR3 DNA sequence: TGCGCCAGCAGCTTGGAGGGACAGGGGGCAGATACGCAGTATTTT. V gene TRBV5-1 combines with J gene TRBJ2-3; 11 bases agree with TRBD1. This CDR3 comprises 15 residues. CDR1 and CDR2 (germline): SGHRS, YFSETQ. Unmatched junction bases numbered 1, after V lost 0 bases and J lost 4 bases.